These 7 T cell receptor beta chains were all obtained from the same sample, sequenced in a study of T cells expressing NK-cell markers. TCRdb reprocessed the 5' RACE reads and reports one entry per CDR3 protein, with no DNA. The sample has a few hundred thousand distinct CDR3 sequences. The sequenced sample was blood T cells: a sorted CD56 or NKG2C T cell subset, CD4+ or CD8+ T cells, or bulk PBMC T cells (not recorded which). The receptors were gathered from a woman between 50 and 59 years old in good health.

This chain connects TRBV20-1 to TRBJ2-1; without DNA, the TCRdb call of TRBD2 cannot be checked. The CDR3 consists of 15 residues. Germline V gene data show CDR1 as DFQATT and CDR2 as SNEGSKA (reference sequence). The CDR3 spells CSASTSGRPSNEQFF.

The gene calls are TRBV6-5 and TRBJ1-5; TCRdb reports TRBD1, a call that lacks DNA to check it against. Germline values: CDR1 MNHEY, CDR2 SVGAGI. The CDR3 covers 13 residues. The CDR3 here is CASRLVRGQPQHF.

Here the CDR3 reads CASSGQGRTDTQYF. This chain uses TRBV11-3 with TRBJ2-3; without DNA, the TCRdb call of TRBD1 cannot be checked. The CDR3 loop spans 14 amino acids. Germline V gene sequence: CDR1 SGHNT, CDR2 YENEEA.

The chain combines TRBV11-1 with TRBJ2-1; as DNA is missing, the TRBD2 call by TCRdb cannot be tested. CDR3 length: 15 amino acids. Germline V gene lookup returns CDR1 SGHAT and CDR2 FQDESV (reference sequence). The CDR3 protein is CASSLGGTTLNEQFF.

The chain links TRBV9 to TRBJ2-3; TCRdb selects TRBD2, and the lack of DNA leaves this call unchecked. CDR3 length: 15 amino acids. The germline CDR1 and CDR2 sequences are SGDLS and YYNGEE. The CDR3 region is CASSISGRSTDTQYF.

The chain is built from TRBV3-1 and TRBJ1-2; the D call of TRBD1 rests on TCRdb alone, since no DNA is present to check it. The germline gives CDR1 LGHDT, CDR2 YNNKEL (reference sequence). CDR3 length equals 13 residues. The CDR3 region is CASSQNREPGYTF. The whole variable domain, remainder taken from reference TRBV3-1 and TRBJ1-2, is DTAVSQTPKYLVTQMGNDKSIKCEQNLGHDTMYWYKQDSKKFLKIMFSYNNKELIINETVPNRFSPKSPDKAHLNLHINSLELGDSAVYFCASSQNREPGYTFGSGTRLTVV.

V usage is TRBV5-1 and J usage is TRBJ1-2; TCRdb lists TRBD1, though no DNA is available to test this call. This CDR3 region has 14 residues. Per germline, CDR1 SGHRS and CDR2 YFSETQ. CDR3 loop: CASSLLVQGRGYTF.